In its sample, the clone carrying this TCR beta chain was seen many times. The target antigen is unknown. Researchers took RNA transcripts and amplified the TCR beta CDR3 regions from them. During a first-round RT-PCR of the TCR CDR3, the HTBI primer set was used. Using its own MiXCR run on the multiplex PCR reads, TCRdb lists one record per CDR3 protein. Of around 350,000 distinct CDR3 sequences in the sample, approximately 18% are singletons; the top ten hold approximately 33%. The CDR3 loop spans 12 amino acids. Deletions cut 2 bases from V and 7 bases from J, with 6 bases between. Germline values: CDR1 SGHAT, CDR2 FQNNGV. This record belongs to a study of T cells in Graves' hyperthyroidism and ophthalmopathy. Findings and caveats of the study: Stable hyperthyroidism was told apart from ophthalmopathy by a model built on 13 V-J features.

The material sequenced was blood. This chain links TRBV11-2 with TRBJ2-1; D unresolved. This TCR was recovered from a woman in her 30s with Graves' hyperthyroidism that later progressed to Graves' ophthalmopathy. In nucleotides, the CDR3 is TGTGCCAGCAGCTTATATCTGAATGAGCAGTTCTTC. It yields the protein CASSLYLNEQFF.